The 10 T cell receptor beta chains given below trace back to one sample, sequenced in a study of cytotoxic CD8 clonotypes in ibrutinib-treated CLL. TCRdb's table, derived via immunoSEQ multiplex PCR, lists solely in-frame clones and lacks some. The sample has approximately 32,000 clones; roughly three quarters are singletons. This sample comprised PBMCs, obtained before ibrutinib treatment. All receptors come from a human donor with chronic lymphocytic leukemia.

V usage is TRBV12-5 and J usage is TRBJ2-7; D is unclear. The V gene lost 5 bases and the J gene lost 3 bases, with 5 bases spanning the gap. The CDR3 contains 11 residues. Germline lookup yields CDR1 LGHNT and CDR2 FRNRAP. For the CDR3, the DNA is TGTGCTAGTGGTCTGGGCTACGAGCAGTACTTC. Translated, it gives CASGLGYEQYF.

The rearrangement links TRBV6-5 to TRBJ1-2; possible D gene TRBD1, 6 bases. CDR1 is MNHEY and CDR2 is SVGAGI in the germline V gene. The V gene lost 2 bases and the J gene lost 3 bases, with 10 bases spanning the gap. The CDR3 consists of 14 residues. This CDR3 reads CASSYANRDYGYTF. DNA of the CDR3: TGTGCCAGCAGTTACGCTAACAGGGACTATGGCTACACCTTC.

On this clone itself: Other DNA sequences of this sample code for an identical CDR3. The chain uses TRBV10-3 and TRBJ2-7; 10 bases line up with TRBD2. The CDR3 loop spans 15 amino acids. Per the germline V gene, CDR1 is ENHRY and CDR2 is SYGVKD. V lost 3 bases, J lost 3 bases, and 5 bases stayed unmatched. CDR3 nucleotides: TGTGCCATCAGTGATCCTAGCGGGGGCTTCTACGAGCAGTACTTC. Translating it yields CAISDPSGGFYEQYF.

The chain has TRBV10-2 and TRBJ2-7; 8 bases map to TRBD1. This CDR3 has 11 residues. V lost 9 bases to trimming and J lost 4 bases; unmatched junction nucleotides: 2. Per germline, CDR1 WSHSY and CDR2 SAAADI. The CDR3 loop is CASQGAYEQYF. As DNA, the CDR3 is TGCGCCAGTCAGGGGGCTTACGAGCAGTACTTC.

This chain uses TRBV19 with TRBJ2-7; D is ambiguous. The CDR3 loop spans 11 amino acids. In germline, CDR1 is LNHDA, CDR2 SQIVND (reference sequence). The V end lost 1 base, the J end lost 6 bases, and 4 bases lay between the germline ends. The CDR3 region is CASSIGIEQYF. The CDR3 DNA reads as TGTGCCAGTAGTATAGGGATCGAGCAGTACTTC. Drawing the rest from reference TRBV19 and TRBJ2-7, the complete variable domain is DGGITQSPKYLFRKEGQNVTLSCEQNLNHDAMYWYRQDPGQGLRLIYYSQIVNDFQKGDIAEGYSVSREKKESFPLTVTSAQKNPTAFYLCASSIGIEQYFGPGTRLTVT.

In its sample, this clone was seen a few times. This chain links TRBV28 with TRBJ1-1; TRBD1 is a possible D gene (5 bases). V was clipped by 8 bases and J by 0 bases, with 22 bases between them. Germline assignment: CDR1 MDHEN and CDR2 SYDVKM. The length of the CDR3 is 17 residues. The CDR3 loop reads CASPPPGRATMNTEAFF. CDR3 nucleotide sequence: TGTGCCAGCCCTCCCCCCGGCAGGGCTACGATGAACACTGAAGCTTTCTTT.

This clone has a handful of counts. The genes are TRBV4-1 and TRBJ1-6; D ambiguous. The CDR3 totals 14 residues. Germline assignment: CDR1 MGHRA and CDR2 YSYEKL. V lost 3 bases and J 8 bases, leaving 11 bases between the germline ends. CDR3: CASSHRDSDSPLHF. The DNA of the CDR3 is TGCGCCAGCAGCCATCGGGATTCGGATTCACCCCTCCACTTT.

The chain links TRBV5-1 to TRBJ2-5; D unclear. From germline, CDR1 is SGHRS and CDR2 YFSETQ. Trimming took 1 base from V and 3 from J, leaving 16 bases between them. The CDR3 runs 16 residues. The CDR3 DNA reads as TGCGCCAGCAGCTTGATAGGAACGCCCCAAAAAGAGACCCAGTACTTC. Its protein is CASSLIGTPQKETQYF.

For the CDR3, the DNA is TGTGCCAGCAGTTCACCGGTCGCTAGCAATCAGCCCCAGCATTTT. It is translated as CASSSPVASNQPQHF. The J gene is TRBJ1-5, the V gene TRBV28; D is unclear. The CDR3 has 15 residues. Germline V gives CDR1 MDHEN, CDR2 SYDVKM. The V gene lost 4 bases and the J gene lost 0 bases, with 10 bases spanning the gap.

This chain links TRBV5-1 with TRBJ2-7; perhaps TRBD1 as D (6 bases). From germline, CDR1 is SGHRS and CDR2 YFSETQ. V lost 5 bases and J lost 1, with 10 bases in between. The CDR3 covers 13 residues. CDR3 sequence: CASRSDSSYEQYF. The CDR3 DNA is TGCGCCAGCAGGTCGGACAGTTCCTACGAGCAGTACTTC.